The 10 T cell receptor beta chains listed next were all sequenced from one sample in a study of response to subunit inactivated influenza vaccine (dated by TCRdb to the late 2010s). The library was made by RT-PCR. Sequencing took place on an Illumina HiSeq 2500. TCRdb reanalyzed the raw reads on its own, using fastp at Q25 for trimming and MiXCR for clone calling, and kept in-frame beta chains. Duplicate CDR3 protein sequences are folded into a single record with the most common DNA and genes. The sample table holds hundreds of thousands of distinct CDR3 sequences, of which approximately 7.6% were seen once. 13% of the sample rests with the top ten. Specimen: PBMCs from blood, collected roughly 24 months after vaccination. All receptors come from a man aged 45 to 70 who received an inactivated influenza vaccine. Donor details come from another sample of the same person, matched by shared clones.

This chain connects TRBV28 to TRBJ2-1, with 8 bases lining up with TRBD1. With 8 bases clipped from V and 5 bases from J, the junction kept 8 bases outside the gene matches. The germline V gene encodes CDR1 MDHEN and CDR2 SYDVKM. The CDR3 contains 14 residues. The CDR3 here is CASQALDRDNEQFF. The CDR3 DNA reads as TGTGCCAGCCAAGCGCTGGACAGGGACAATGAGCAGTTCTTC.

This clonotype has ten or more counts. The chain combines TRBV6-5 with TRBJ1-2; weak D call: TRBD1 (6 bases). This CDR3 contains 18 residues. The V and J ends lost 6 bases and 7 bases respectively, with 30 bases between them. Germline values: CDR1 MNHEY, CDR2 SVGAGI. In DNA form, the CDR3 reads TGTGCCAGCAGCTTAATGCTTGGACAGCACCCACTCCTCGGTGGCTACACCTTC. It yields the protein CASSLMLGQHPLLGGYTF.

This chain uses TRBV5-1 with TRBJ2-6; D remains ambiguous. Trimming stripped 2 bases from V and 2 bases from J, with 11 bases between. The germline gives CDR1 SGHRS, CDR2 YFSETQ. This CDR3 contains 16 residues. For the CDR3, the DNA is TGCGCCAGCAGCTTAATTCAGGATACTGGGGCCAACGTCCTGACTTTC. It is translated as CASSLIQDTGANVLTF.

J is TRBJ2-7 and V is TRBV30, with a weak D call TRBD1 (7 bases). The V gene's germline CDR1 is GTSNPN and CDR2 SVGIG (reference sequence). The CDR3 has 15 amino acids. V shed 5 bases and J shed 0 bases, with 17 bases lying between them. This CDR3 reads CAWGRDSPSSYEQYF. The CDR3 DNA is TGTGCCTGGGGGCGGGACAGCCCTAGCTCCTACGAGCAGTACTTC.

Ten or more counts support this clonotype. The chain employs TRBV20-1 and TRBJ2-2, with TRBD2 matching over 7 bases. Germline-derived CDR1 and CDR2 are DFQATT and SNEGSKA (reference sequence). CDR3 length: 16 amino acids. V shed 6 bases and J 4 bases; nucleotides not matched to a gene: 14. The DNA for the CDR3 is TGCAGTGCCCCGCATGAGGGAGGGCCTTTCACCGGGGAGCTGTTTTTT. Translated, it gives CSAPHEGGPFTGELFF.

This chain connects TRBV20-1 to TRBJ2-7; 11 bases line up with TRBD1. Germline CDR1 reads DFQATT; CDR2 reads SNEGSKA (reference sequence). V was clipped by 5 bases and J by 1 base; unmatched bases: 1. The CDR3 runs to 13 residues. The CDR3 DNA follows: TGCAGTGCTGGGGACAGGGGGTCCTACGAGCAGTACTTC. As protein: CSAGDRGSYEQYF.

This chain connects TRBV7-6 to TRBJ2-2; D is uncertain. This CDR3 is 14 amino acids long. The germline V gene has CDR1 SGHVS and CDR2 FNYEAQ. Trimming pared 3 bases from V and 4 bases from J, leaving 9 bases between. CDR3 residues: CASSLRSITGELFF. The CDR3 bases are TGTGCCAGCAGCTTGCGGTCGATCACCGGGGAGCTGTTTTTT.

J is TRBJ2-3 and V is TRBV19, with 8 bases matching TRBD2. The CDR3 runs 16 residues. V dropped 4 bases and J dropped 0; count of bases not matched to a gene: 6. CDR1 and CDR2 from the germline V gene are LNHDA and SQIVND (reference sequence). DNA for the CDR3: TGTGCCAGTAGTACCCTAGCGGGTCCTAGCACAGATACGCAGTATTTT. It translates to CASSTLAGPSTDTQYF.

The CDR3 nucleotides are TGCAGCGGTGGACAGGGCAGGGGGAGCTACGAGCAGTACTTC. It translates to CSGGQGRGSYEQYF. V gene TRBV29-1 combines with J gene TRBJ2-7, with TRBD1 identical over 8 bases. Germline V gene lookup returns CDR1 SQVTM and CDR2 ANQGSEA. The junction had 11 bases not matched to a gene; V was cut back by 7 bases and J by 3 bases. CDR3 length: 14 residues.

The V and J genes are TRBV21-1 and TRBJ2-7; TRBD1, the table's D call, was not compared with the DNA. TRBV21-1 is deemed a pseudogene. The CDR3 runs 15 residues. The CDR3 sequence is CASSKSTGAPYEQYF. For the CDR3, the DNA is TGTGCCAGCAGCAAATCCACAGGGGCCCCCTACGAGCAGTACTTC.